A single sample gave rise to the 11 T cell receptor beta chains below, sequenced in a study of radiotherapy plus CTLA-4 blockade in lung cancer. Sequenced by immunoSEQ multiplex PCR; TCRdb stores in-frame clones only, minus some. The sample includes fewer than 100,000 clones, around four fifths of them seen just once. This material consisted of peripheral blood, taken from a patient treated with radiotherapy plus ipilimumab. The receptor source for this set is a human donor with non-small cell lung cancer who had stable disease on radiotherapy plus ipilimumab.

The chain couples TRBV28 to TRBJ2-7; D call uncertain. The CDR3 spans 15 residues. V lost 7 bases and J 0 bases, leaving 16 bases between the germline ends. Per germline, CDR1 MDHEN and CDR2 SYDVKM. The CDR3 bases are TGTGCCAGCACTCCCTCGGGTACCAGCTCCTACGAGCAGTACTTC. Translating gives CASTPSGTSSYEQYF. The full variable domain, in which reference TRBV28 and TRBJ2-7 provide the parts outside the CDR3, is DVKVTQSSRYLVKRTGEKVFLECVQDMDHENMFWYRQDPGLGLRLIYFSYDVKMKEKGDIPEGYSVSREKKERFSLILESASTNQTSMYLCASTPSGTSSYEQYFGPGTRLTVT.

CDR3 amino acids: CASNRGVGRAEDTQYF. The CDR3 nucleotides read TGTGCCAGCAACCGTGGTGTCGGGAGGGCCGAAGATACGCAGTATTTT. V gene TRBV5-4 combines with J gene TRBJ2-3; 8 bases are shared with TRBD2. The V segment lost 6 bases and the J segment 5 bases; nucleotides outside the gene matches: 14. The CDR3 length is 16 residues. The germline CDR1 and CDR2 sequences are SGHNT and YYREEE (reference sequence).

The CDR3 loop reads CASSQDPPPNQPQHF. CDR3 DNA sequence: TGCGCCAGCAGCCAAGATCCCCCCCCGAATCAGCCCCAGCATTTT. The genes are TRBV4-1 and TRBJ1-5; no definite D call. The CDR3 is 15 amino acids. The germline V and J ends were trimmed by 0 bases and 4 bases, with 10 bases remaining between them. The germline V gene encodes CDR1 MGHRA and CDR2 YSYEKL.

This clone has more than one count but fewer than ten. This chain links TRBV7-2 with TRBJ2-7, with D unresolved. Trimming left V 5 bases short and J 6 bases short, with 14 bases between. Germline CDR1 is SGHTA and CDR2 is FQGNSA. CDR3 length: 13 residues. DNA of the CDR3: TGTGCCAGCAGCCGTACCAACATCGGCGAGCAGTACTTC. Its protein is CASSRTNIGEQYF.

There are a few counts of this clone. This sequence joins TRBV9 and TRBJ2-1; 14 bases line up with TRBD2. Germline loops: CDR1 SGDLS, CDR2 YYNGEE. CDR3 size: 16 residues. Germline trimming cut 4 bases from V and 9 bases from J; bases unmatched to any gene: 9. The CDR3 spells CASSSPTSGRGGEQFF. For the CDR3, the DNA is TGTGCCAGCAGCTCCCCGACTAGCGGGAGGGGAGGTGAGCAGTTCTTC. Full variable domain (rest looked up from reference TRBV9 and TRBJ2-1): DSGVTQTPKHLITATGQRVTLRCSPRSGDLSVYWYQQSLDQGLQFLIQYYNGEERAKGNILERFSAQQFPDLHSELNLSSLELGDSALYFCASSSPTSGRGGEQFFGPGTRLTVL.

J is TRBJ1-1 and V is TRBV7-2; D perhaps matches TRBD1 (5 bases). Germline CDR1 SGHTA, CDR2 FQGNSA. The ends were cut back, 2 bases at V and 4 bases at J, with 8 bases in the middle. The CDR3 contains 13 residues. CDR3 sequence reads: CASSLIGGTEAFF. The CDR3 coding sequence is TGTGCCAGCAGCTTAATTGGGGGCACTGAAGCTTTCTTT.

This chain uses TRBV5-6 with TRBJ2-3; 8 nucleotides agree with TRBD2. Germline lookup yields CDR1 SGHDT and CDR2 YYEEEE. This CDR3 is 15 amino acids long. J lost 10 bases, V lost 4 bases, and 14 bases had no gene match. CDR3 in amino acids: CASSLVGREGSPQYF. DNA of the CDR3: TGTGCCAGCAGCCTGGTCGGGAGGGAGGGAAGCCCGCAGTATTTT.

The J gene is TRBJ2-2, the V gene TRBV5-8; a possible D gene is TRBD1 (5 bases). Germline V gene lookup returns CDR1 SGHTS and CDR2 YDEGEE. V was pared by 0 bases and J by 5 bases, with 11 bases between. The CDR3 runs to 15 residues. CDR3 loop: CASSLVRRATGELFF. CDR3 nucleotides: TGTGCCAGCAGCTTGGTTCGCAGGGCGACCGGGGAGCTGTTTTTT.

The chain recombines TRBV19 with TRBJ1-4; D uncertain. Deletions cut 0 bases from V and 8 bases from J, with 1 base between. The CDR3 length is 11 residues. Germline V CDR1 and CDR2: LNHDA, SQIVND (reference sequence). The CDR3 loop reads CASSIEEKLFF. In DNA, the CDR3 is TGTGCCAGTAGTATAGAAGAAAAACTGTTTTTT.

CDR3 bases: TGTGCCAGTATCCCCGGTCCGGGGAATGGCGTTCAGCCCCAGCATTTT. Residues: CASIPGPGNGVQPQHF. The chain is built from TRBV19 and TRBJ1-5; D is undetermined. The CDR3 extends over 16 amino acids. The V gene lost 7 bases and the J gene lost 6 bases, with 22 bases spanning the gap. CDR1 and CDR2 from the germline V gene are LNHDA and SQIVND (reference sequence). Together with reference TRBV19 and TRBJ1-5, the CDR3 gives the full variable domain: DGGITQSPKYLFRKEGQNVTLSCEQNLNHDAMYWYRQDPGQGLRLIYYSQIVNDFQKGDIAEGYSVSREKKESFPLTVTSAQKNPTAFYLCASIPGPGNGVQPQHFGDGTRLSIL.

This clone has only a few counts. This chain connects TRBV30 to TRBJ1-2; a possible D gene is TRBD1 (5 bases). Germline V gene sequence: CDR1 GTSNPN, CDR2 SVGIG (reference sequence). V was pared by 0 bases and J by 10 bases, with 15 bases between. The CDR3 length is 13 residues. CDR3 in amino acids: CAWSVGRVMDYTF. DNA of the CDR3: TGTGCCTGGAGTGTCGGCAGGGTAATGGACTACACCTTC.